This is a list of T cell receptor beta chains from one sample in a study of shared clonotypes between healthy human individuals. Repertoires were generated with immunoSEQ multiplex PCR, while TCRdb's copy carries only in-frame clones and drops some. This sample has roughly 2.2 million clones, with 85% to 95% found just once. The sample taken for sequencing was naive CD4+ T cells from PBMCs. Every receptor here comes from a man between 18 and 29 years old in good health. Some clones in this sample may be carry-over from other donors' samples. Each CDR3 is given with its conserved first and last residue. The order of the fields is D gene, V gene, J gene, clone size, CDR3 protein, CDR3 DNA. D genes are given only for firm matches. Only some rows state a clone size, as once, few, many or a class for expanded clones.

D gene: .
V gene: TRBV6-5
J gene: TRBJ2-7
clone size: .
CDR3 protein: CASKPGLSFYEQYF
CDR3 DNA: TGTGCCAGCAAACCGGGACTGAGCTTCTACGAGCAGTACTTC

D gene: TRBD1
V gene: TRBV5-5
J gene: TRBJ1-1
clone size: .
CDR3 protein: CASSLTGTEVEAFF
CDR3 DNA: TGTGCCAGCAGCCTAACCGGGACAGAAGTTGAAGCTTTCTTT

D gene: TRBD2
V gene: TRBV5-4
J gene: TRBJ2-3
clone size: .
CDR3 protein: CASSFRLAESSTDTQYF
CDR3 DNA: TGTGCCAGCAGCTTTCGACTAGCGGAGTCTAGCACAGATACGCAGTATTTT

D gene: .
V gene: TRBV7-2
J gene: TRBJ2-2
clone size: .
CDR3 protein: CASSLAGVRNTGELFF
CDR3 DNA: TGTGCCAGCAGCTTAGCCGGGGTTAGGAACACCGGGGAGCTGTTTTTT

D gene: .
V gene: TRBV28
J gene: TRBJ1-2
clone size: .
CDR3 protein: CASSFRGSNGYTF
CDR3 DNA: TGTGCCAGCAGTTTCAGGGGCTCTAATGGCTACACCTTC

D gene: .
V gene: TRBV28
J gene: TRBJ1-2
clone size: once
CDR3 protein: CASMTRSPYGYTF
CDR3 DNA: TGTGCCAGCATGACCCGATCTCCCTATGGCTACACCTTC

D gene: .
V gene: TRBV28
J gene: TRBJ1-3
clone size: once
CDR3 protein: CASSSLTGSGNTIYF
CDR3 DNA: TGTGCCAGCAGTTCCTTGACAGGTTCTGGAAACACCATATATTTT

D gene: TRBD1
V gene: TRBV20-1
J gene: TRBJ2-7
clone size: .
CDR3 protein: CSATGTGEQYF
CDR3 DNA: TGCAGTGCAACCGGGACAGGGGAGCAGTACTTC

D gene: TRBD2
V gene: TRBV11-2
J gene: TRBJ2-1
clone size: .
CDR3 protein: CASSPLAGGRSEQFF
CDR3 DNA: TGTGCCAGCAGCCCACTAGCGGGAGGTAGGAGTGAGCAGTTCTTC

D gene: .
V gene: TRBV9
J gene: TRBJ1-1
clone size: .
CDR3 protein: CASSVLGEAEAFF
CDR3 DNA: TGTGCCAGCAGCGTATTGGGGGAGGCTGAAGCTTTCTTT

D gene: .
V gene: TRBV28
J gene: TRBJ2-5
clone size: once
CDR3 protein: CASSKVVISRETQYF
CDR3 DNA: TGTGCCAGCAGTAAGGTGGTGATTAGCCGAGAGACCCAGTACTTC

D gene: .
V gene: TRBV2
J gene: TRBJ2-4
clone size: .
CDR3 protein: CASSEVVTGKNIQYF
CDR3 DNA: TGTGCCAGCAGTGAAGTGGTGACAGGAAAAAACATTCAGTACTTC

D gene: TRBD1
V gene: TRBV9
J gene: TRBJ1-2
clone size: .
CDR3 protein: CASRRDRNYGYTF
CDR3 DNA: TGTGCCAGCAGAAGGGACAGGAACTATGGCTACACCTTC

D gene: .
V gene: TRBV7-6
J gene: TRBJ2-2
clone size: once
CDR3 protein: CASSLGPLNTGELFF
CDR3 DNA: TGTGCCAGCAGCTTAGGTCCCTTGAACACCGGGGAGCTGTTTTTT

D gene: .
V gene: TRBV29-1
J gene: TRBJ1-2
clone size: .
CDR3 protein: CSVERRLSDGYTF
CDR3 DNA: TGCAGCGTTGAAAGGCGTCTGTCCGATGGCTACACCTTC

D gene: TRBD1
V gene: TRBV29-1
J gene: TRBJ2-7
clone size: .
CDR3 protein: CSVVGQWTYEQYF
CDR3 DNA: TGCAGCGTGGTGGGACAGTGGACCTACGAGCAGTACTTC

D gene: TRBD2
V gene: TRBV4-3
J gene: TRBJ2-3
clone size: once
CDR3 protein: CASSQYTGGTDTQYF
CDR3 DNA: TGCGCCAGCAGCCAATATACGGGAGGAACAGATACGCAGTATTTT

D gene: .
V gene: TRBV21-1
J gene: TRBJ1-3
clone size: .
CDR3 protein: CANTPEAGNTIYF
CDR3 DNA: TGTGCCAACACACCTGAAGCGGGAAACACCATATATTTT

D gene: TRBD2
V gene: TRBV14
J gene: TRBJ2-7
clone size: .
CDR3 protein: CASSLGGSGRIGEQYF
CDR3 DNA: TGTGCCAGCAGCCTGGGGGGAAGCGGGAGGATTGGCGAGCAGTACTTC

D gene: .
V gene: TRBV25-1
J gene: TRBJ2-5
clone size: .
CDR3 protein: CASSGVGETQYF
CDR3 DNA: TGTGCCAGCAGTGGGGTGGGAGAGACCCAGTACTTC

D gene: TRBD1
V gene: TRBV5-1
J gene: TRBJ2-1
clone size: .
CDR3 protein: CASSNDRGNEQFF
CDR3 DNA: TGCGCCAGCAGCAATGACAGGGGCAATGAGCAGTTCTTC

D gene: .
V gene: TRBV28
J gene: TRBJ2-3
clone size: .
CDR3 protein: CASSSPTGITDTQYF
CDR3 DNA: TGTGCCAGCAGTTCCCCCACCGGGATCACAGATACGCAGTATTTT

D gene: TRBD2
V gene: TRBV6-1
J gene: TRBJ2-5
clone size: .
CDR3 protein: CASSEFSGRKETQYF
CDR3 DNA: TGTGCCAGCAGTGAATTTAGCGGGAGGAAAGAGACCCAGTACTTC

D gene: .
V gene: TRBV2
J gene: TRBJ2-7
clone size: .
CDR3 protein: CASKARGHSYEQYF
CDR3 DNA: TGTGCCAGCAAGGCTCGGGGGCACTCCTACGAGCAGTACTTC

D gene: .
V gene: TRBV19
J gene: TRBJ2-2
clone size: .
CDR3 protein: CASSPQGRRLVGTLFF
CDR3 DNA: TGTGCCAGTAGTCCCCAAGGACGCCGTCTAGTCGGCACGCTGTTTTTT

D gene: .
V gene: TRBV5-1
J gene: TRBJ2-7
clone size: .
CDR3 protein: CASSLKSSYEQYF
CDR3 DNA: TGCGCCAGCAGCTTGAAAAGCTCCTACGAGCAGTACTTC

D gene: .
V gene: TRBV6-5
J gene: TRBJ2-7
clone size: .
CDR3 protein: CASSYSPSRSYEQYF
CDR3 DNA: TGTGCCAGCAGTTACTCCCCTAGCAGAAGCTACGAGCAGTACTTC

D gene: .
V gene: TRBV18
J gene: TRBJ2-2
clone size: .
CDR3 protein: CASSPLSGNTGELFF
CDR3 DNA: TGTGCCAGCTCACCACTTTCGGGGAACACCGGGGAGCTGTTTTTT

D gene: TRBD1
V gene: TRBV28
J gene: TRBJ1-4
clone size: .
CDR3 protein: CASSPLTGAGEKLFF
CDR3 DNA: TGTGCCAGCAGTCCACTGACAGGGGCAGGTGAAAAACTGTTTTTT